The clone carrying this TCR beta chain counts as medium-sized (0.01 to 0.1%). Its antigen is currently unknown. Germline CDR1 is MNHNS and CDR2 is SASEGT. Trimming pared 8 bases from V and 1 base from J, leaving 11 bases between. CDR3 length: 13 residues. This entry belongs to a study of vaccination and CD4 T cells after COVID-19. CD4+ T cells that had been cultured provided DNA sequenced with the Oncomine TCR Beta short-read assay. TCRdb itself ran the PCR reads through MiXCR, one entry per CDR3 protein. In the table there are roughly 4,000 distinct CDR3 sequences, about 35% of which are singletons. Treatment given: roughly ten-day PBMC culture with coronavirus spike peptide pools or control peptides (ViraFEST assay). Researchers collected the unexposed donor's CD4+ T cells before the COVID-19 pandemic (2011-2018).

The gene calls are TRBV6-1 and TRBJ1-1; no clear D. The sample comprised CD4+ T cells from blood, cultured in vitro. This clonotype was sampled from a human donor in good health. CDR3 loop: CASESGENTEAFF. The CDR3 DNA sequence: TGTGCCAGCGAGTCGGGTGAGAACACTGAAGCTTTCTTT.